A single sample gave rise to the 7 T cell receptor beta chains below, sequenced in a study of CD8 T cells in ankylosing spondylitis. TCRdb passed the 5' RACE reads through MiXCR, listing each CDR3 protein once. This sample carries around 300,000 distinct CDR3 sequences, around 20% of them seen once, and the ten largest clones take roughly 3.6%. Sequencing was carried out using blood, either unsorted or a sorted T cell fraction (not recorded which). The receptors stem from a female donor with ankylosing spondylitis or in good health (not recorded which).

This clonotype was seen a few times. V and J are TRBV7-2 and TRBJ2-7, with TRBD1 matching 8 bases. CDR1 SGHTA and CDR2 FQGNSA come from the germline V gene. This CDR3 has 14 residues. The V segment lost 2 bases and the J segment 5 bases; nucleotides outside the gene matches: 5. The CDR3 region has the DNA TGTGCCAGCAGCTTAAGGACAGGGTTCCACGAGCAGTACTTC. Protein: CASSLRTGFHEQYF.

In its sample, this clonotype was seen a few times. The chain carries TRBV29-1 and TRBJ2-5; unclear D gene. The V gene's germline CDR1 is SQVTM and CDR2 ANQGSEA. Trimming pared 4 bases from V and 2 bases from J, leaving 8 bases between. The CDR3 sequence is 12 residues long. CDR3 coding DNA: TGCAGCGTTGGGCAGGCACAAGAGACCCAGTACTTC. Protein product: CSVGQAQETQYF.

V gene TRBV20-1 combines with J gene TRBJ1-5; D possibly corresponds to TRBD1 (5 bases). The CDR3 extends over 13 amino acids. Trimming removed 3 bases from V and 3 bases from J, with 9 bases in between. The germline gives CDR1 DFQATT, CDR2 SNEGSKA (reference sequence). CDR3 amino acids: CSASRGDNQPQHF. In DNA form, the CDR3 reads TGCAGTGCTAGTCGGGGGGACAATCAGCCCCAGCATTTT.

This clonotype was counted at least ten times. The chain combines TRBV29-1 with TRBJ2-5; D remains ambiguous. The CDR3 contains 12 residues. Looked up from germline, CDR1 is SQVTM and CDR2 is ANQGSEA. V lost 3 bases and J lost 2, with 7 bases in between. CDR3: CSVDWDQETQYF. The CDR3 DNA sequence: TGCAGCGTTGACTGGGATCAAGAGACCCAGTACTTC.

This clonotype was recorded at least ten times. DNA of the CDR3: TGTGCCAGCAGTGAATTAGGTTCCCAAGAGACCCAGTACTTC. Amino acid sequence: CASSELGSQETQYF. This chain joins TRBV25-1 and TRBJ2-5; D gene uncertain. The germline V gene has CDR1 MGHDK and CDR2 SYGVNS. The CDR3 runs 14 residues. V lost 1 base and J 1 base, leaving 7 bases between the germline ends.

The chain links TRBV5-6 to TRBJ1-5; a weak D match, TRBD1 (5 bases). This CDR3 has 16 residues. Trimming cost V 0 bases and J 2 bases, with 12 bases left between them. Germline assignment: CDR1 SGHDT and CDR2 YYEEEE. The CDR3 region is CASSLARDGGNQPQHF. The CDR3 nucleotides are TGTGCCAGCAGCTTGGCCAGGGACGGTGGCAATCAGCCCCAGCATTTT.

The chain uses TRBV6-1 and TRBJ2-1, with 12 positions matching TRBD1. Germline-derived CDR1 and CDR2 are MNHNS and SASEGT. V trimming: 6 bases; J trimming: 6 bases; junction bases outside the gene matches: 9. The CDR3 is made up of 16 amino acids. CDR3 in amino acids: CASSKFRDRGPNEQFF. Here the CDR3 DNA reads TGTGCCAGCAGCAAATTCCGGGACAGGGGGCCCAATGAGCAGTTCTTC.